Listed here are 9 T cell receptor beta chains from one sample, sequenced in a study of somatic mutations in cytotoxic T cells in rheumatoid arthritis. Clones were sequenced by immunoSEQ multiplex PCR, and TCRdb holds only the in-frame ones, with some missing. The sample has tens of thousands of clones, roughly 80% seen once. Sequencing input: CD8+ T cells sorted from blood. The receptors were gathered from an adult with rheumatoid arthritis.

The chain links TRBV4-3 to TRBJ1-6; D perhaps matches TRBD1 (5 bases). Trimming shortened V by 1 base and J by 0 bases, and 10 bases separated the two germline ends. This CDR3 is built from 17 residues. CDR1 and CDR2 (germline): LGHNA, YSLEER. The CDR3: CASSQASGSSYNSPLHF. CDR3 coding DNA: TGCGCCAGCAGCCAAGCGTCAGGGAGCTCCTATAATTCACCCCTCCACTTT.

For this clone: This likely comes from a read error, as the CDR3 has no conserved phenylalanine or tryptophan at its end. The gene calls are TRBV18 and TRBJ2-7; D uncertain. Germline CDR1 KGHSH, CDR2 LQKENI. CDR3 length: 12 amino acids. With 3 bases removed from V and 6 bases from J, the gap between germline ends came to 9 bases. In nucleotides, the CDR3 is TGTGCCAGCTCACCCGTTTCTCGCGAGCAGTACCTC. Residues: CASSPVSREQYL.

V is TRBV7-3 and J is TRBJ2-1, with TRBD2 as a possible D gene (5 bases). This CDR3 has 18 residues. The germline gives CDR1 SGHTA, CDR2 FQGTGA. Trimming removed 5 bases from V and 2 bases from J, with 22 bases in between. The CDR3 loop is CASSPNPVGDVTYNEQFF. CDR3 DNA sequence: TGTGCCAGCAGCCCCAACCCCGTGGGAGACGTTACCTACAATGAGCAGTTCTTC.

This chain links TRBV10-3 with TRBJ1-5; D might be TRBD1 (6 bases). Germline V gene lookup returns CDR1 ENHRY and CDR2 SYGVKD. The V and J ends lost 6 bases and 0 bases respectively, with 15 bases between them. The CDR3 spans 16 residues. The CDR3 protein is CAIRETGEYSNQPQHF. CDR3 DNA: TGTGCCATCAGAGAGACAGGAGAATATAGCAATCAGCCCCAGCATTTT.

The table lists this clone with a count of one. This chain links TRBV11-3 with TRBJ2-1, with 10 bases lining up with TRBD1. Germline values: CDR1 SGHNT, CDR2 YENEEA. Losses at the gene ends were 3 bases for V and 7 bases for J; bases not matched to a gene: 0. The CDR3 consists of 13 residues. This CDR3 is CASSLGQGNEQFF. CDR3 in DNA: TGTGCCAGCAGCTTGGGACAGGGGAATGAGCAGTTCTTC.

The sample holds one count of this clone. The rearrangement links TRBV4-3 to TRBJ2-3; TRBD2 matches 7 bases. The ends lost 0 bases at V and 2 bases at J; junction bases unmatched: 5. Germline values: CDR1 LGHNA, CDR2 YSLEER. The length of the CDR3 is 16 residues. CDR3 sequence reads: CASSQDERGITDTQYF. CDR3 in DNA: TGCGCCAGCAGCCAAGATGAGCGGGGTATCACAGATACGCAGTATTTT.

The chain carries TRBV4-2 and TRBJ1-2; D not resolved. Per germline, CDR1 LGHNA and CDR2 YNFKEQ. CDR3 length: 15 amino acids. The V and J ends lost 4 bases and 1 base respectively, with 13 bases between them. The CDR3 loop reads CASSPIGENNYGYTF. CDR3 sequence (DNA): TGTGCCAGCAGCCCCATCGGGGAAAATAACTATGGCTACACCTTC.

This chain uses TRBV7-9 with TRBJ1-1; the match to TRBD1 covers 11 bases. V gave up 1 base and J gave up 7 bases; unmatched junction bases: 11. The CDR3 runs to 17 residues. Germline V gene lookup returns CDR1 SEHNR and CDR2 FQNEAQ (reference sequence). The CDR3 reads CASSLGGGQGAEGEAFF. CDR3 DNA sequence: TGTGCCAGCAGCTTAGGAGGTGGACAGGGGGCTGAAGGTGAAGCTTTCTTT. The full variable domain, rest sourced from reference TRBV7-9 and TRBJ1-1, is DTGVSQNPRHKITKRGQNVTFRCDPISEHNRLYWYRQTLGQGPEFLTYFQNEAQLEKSRLLSDRFSAERPKGSFSTLEIQRTEQGDSAMYLCASSLGGGQGAEGEAFFGQGTRLTVV.

V is TRBV19 and J is TRBJ1-5, with D maybe TRBD1 (6 bases). V was cut by 3 bases and J by 5 bases, with 14 bases left in between. Germline V gene sequence: CDR1 LNHDA, CDR2 SQIVND (reference sequence). The CDR3 contains 15 residues. CDR3 in DNA: TGTGCCAGTAGTATCCGGGGGCCTCAGGATCAGCCCCAGCATTTT. This codes for CASSIRGPQDQPQHF.